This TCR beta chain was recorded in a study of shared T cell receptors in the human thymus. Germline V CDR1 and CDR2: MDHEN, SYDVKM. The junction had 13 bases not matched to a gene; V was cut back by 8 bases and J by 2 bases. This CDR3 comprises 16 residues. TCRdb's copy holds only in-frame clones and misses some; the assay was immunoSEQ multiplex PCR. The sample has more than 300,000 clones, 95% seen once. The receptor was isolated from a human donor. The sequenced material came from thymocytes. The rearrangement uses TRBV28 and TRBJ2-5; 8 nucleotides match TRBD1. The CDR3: CASCWDRRVRQETQYF. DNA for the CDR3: TGTGCCAGCTGCTGGGACAGGAGGGTGAGGCAAGAGACCCAGTACTTC. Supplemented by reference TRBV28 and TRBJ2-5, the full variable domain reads DVKVTQSSRYLVKRTGEKVFLECVQDMDHENMFWYRQDPGLGLRLIYFSYDVKMKEKGDIPEGYSVSREKKERFSLILESASTNQTSMYLCASCWDRRVRQETQYFGPGTRLLVL.